This T cell receptor (beta chain) derives from a study of blood T cell repertoires in COVID-19. Looking at the study overall: The United States, Italy and Spain supplied acute and convalescent COVID-19 samples.

The germline gives CDR1 LNHDA, CDR2 SQIVND (reference sequence). The CDR3 is made up of 18 amino acids. With V trimmed by 7 bases and J by 6 bases, 17 bases remained unmatched. Using immunoSEQ multiplex PCR, the repertoire was profiled, and TCRdb retains in-frame clones only, with some absent. The profile covers around 280,000 clones, with around 91% appearing a single time and 1.7% taken by the ten largest. This receptor was identified in a woman in her late teens or twenties with acute COVID-19. The chain couples TRBV19 to TRBJ2-2; 10 bases are a match to TRBD2. Sequencing was performed on PBMCs or T cells enriched from blood (not recorded which). CDR3 in DNA: TGTGCCAGTAACAATAGGCGGCTAGCGGGAGCGGCGGCCGGGGAGCTGTTTTTT. It is translated as CASNNRRLAGAAAGELFF. The full variable domain, with the rest looked up from reference TRBV19 and TRBJ2-2, is DGGITQSPKYLFRKEGQNVTLSCEQNLNHDAMYWYRQDPGQGLRLIYYSQIVNDFQKGDIAEGYSVSREKKESFPLTVTSAQKNPTAFYLCASNNRRLAGAAAGELFFGEGSRLTVL.